This T cell receptor (beta chain) was identified during a study of blood T cell repertoires in COVID-19 (dated by TCRdb to 2020 to 2021). Describing the broader study: Samples from collaborators originated in the United States, Italy and Spain and spanned both the acute and convalescent phases of COVID-19. The material from the prospective study consisted of cDNA or gDNA derived from T cells, B-cell-depleted T cells, or PBMCs. Subjects who had been exposed to COVID-19, were actively infected with it, or had recovered from it provided the deeply sampled blood TCRbeta repertoires that made up the dataset. The repertoires were released in a freely available public database meant as a resource for research on the immune response to SARS-CoV-2. Samples were obtained from the ongoing ImmuneRACE study (first 160 participants) and from 1,000 to 1,500 subjects provided by 6 global collaborators. Sample metadata almost always included a de-identified subject ID, COVID-19 status, age in years and sex. Where available, HLA class I and class II types were taken from metadata supplied by the sample provider and were not determined by assay-based typing.

Whole blood was collected in K2EDTA tubes by collaborating institutions according to the institutions' own protocols. For TCRbeta analysis, collaborators shipped samples as frozen whole blood, isolated PBMCs, or DNA extracted from either of those sample types. General study outcomes and caveats: Clinical and demographic metadata were provided uncurated, with the amount varying by source and participant.

TCRbeta CDR3 regions were amplified from genomic DNA by means of the immunoSEQ Assay, a bias-controlled multiplex PCR. As for how the authors treated the data: The number of nucleated cells in each sample was estimated by amplification of reference gene primers within the assay. To quantify the absolute abundance of each unique TCRbeta CDR3 rearrangement, sequence reads were collapsed and filtered. For each sample, productive Simpson clonality was calculated by taking the square root of Simpson's diversity index across productive rearrangements. As stored in TCRdb, this immuneACCESS dataset retains in-frame rearrangements with V and J assigned. A fraction of the clones does not appear; measured against another copy, unresolved V genes explain less than half of the discrepancy, and the remainder lacks a known reason. V, J and clone size reflect that table, while D and trimming were determined from the DNA. This sample has roughly 90,000 clones in its table, and over 70% of those were observed once. The ten largest clones capture more than 0.85% of the sample.

Relative to germline, V is missing 4 bases and J is missing 1 base, with 1 base of the junction outside any gene match. The CDR1 and CDR2 encoded by the germline V gene are MDHEN and SYDVKM. The CDR3, cysteine through phenylalanine, is 14 amino acids long. CDR3 DNA only is kept here, 42 bases in frame from base 1. This clone has just a few counts. Its recognized antigen is unknown. Nothing much larger sits one base from this clone, and base qualities are not available. The sequence derives from a human donor in a cohort sampled during active COVID-19. Here the chain combines TRBV28 and TRBJ1-5; TRBD1 agrees with 7 junctional bases. The sequenced material came from peripheral blood. The CDR3 reads as follows: CASSYRGSNQPQHF. The DNA sequence is as follows: TGTGCCAGCAGTTACAGGGGAAGCAATCAGCCCCAGCATTTT.